The 23 T cell receptor beta chains in this list originate from one sample, sequenced in a study of blood T cell repertoires in COVID-19. TCRdb's table, derived via immunoSEQ multiplex PCR, lists solely in-frame clones and lacks some. The profile shows over 150,000 clones, approximately 80% of them singletons. Sequenced sample: peripheral blood. These receptors came from a woman of 80 years or more with acute or convalescent COVID-19.

This chain uses TRBV12-3 or TRBV12-4 with TRBJ2-1, with D maybe TRBD2 (5 bases). This CDR3 region has 13 residues. V shed 8 bases and J shed 6 bases, with 14 bases lying between them. CDR3 sequence reads: CASATRESNEQFF. Here the CDR3 DNA reads TGTGCCAGCGCGACGAGGGAGAGCAATGAGCAGTTCTTC.

The chain carries TRBV6-5 and TRBJ2-3; 9 nucleotides agree with TRBD1. This CDR3 is 15 amino acids long. V gave up 5 bases and J gave up 5 bases; unmatched junction bases: 8. Per germline, CDR1 MNHEY and CDR2 SVGAGI. The CDR3 DNA reads TGTGCCAGCAGTACGTTGGGACAGGGCAAAGATACGCAGTATTTT. Protein: CASSTLGQGKDTQYF.

The chain joins TRBV7-2 to TRBJ2-1, with D maybe TRBD2 (6 bases). The CDR3 extends over 13 amino acids. V lost 5 bases, J lost 5 bases, and 10 bases lay in between. Germline V gene lookup returns CDR1 SGHTA and CDR2 FQGNSA. CDR3 amino acids: CASSPGLNNEQFF. The CDR3 nucleotides read TGTGCCAGCAGCCCGGGACTGAACAATGAGCAGTTCTTC.

This chain links TRBV6-5 with TRBJ2-2; D possibly corresponds to TRBD2 (5 bases). V was cut by 6 bases and J by 1 base, with 9 bases left in between. This CDR3 spans 14 amino acids. The V gene's germline CDR1 is MNHEY and CDR2 SVGAGI. CDR3 protein: CASRREMNTGELFF. The DNA for the CDR3 is TGTGCCAGCAGAAGGGAGATGAACACCGGGGAGCTGTTTTTT.

The rearrangement links TRBV4-1 to TRBJ2-1, with D possibly TRBD2 on 6 matching bases. The germline V gene encodes CDR1 MGHRA and CDR2 YSYEKL. The CDR3 sequence is 15 residues long. Between the trimmed V and J ends, which lost 1 base and 3 bases, there was a span of 10 bases. CDR3 region: CASSQGSAGYNEQFF. CDR3 DNA sequence: TGCGCCAGCAGCCAAGGGTCAGCGGGCTACAATGAGCAGTTCTTC.

The J gene is TRBJ1-2, the V gene TRBV3-1 (or the pseudogene TRBV3-2), with no clear D. The CDR3 is made up of 12 amino acids. V lost 3 bases, J lost 6 bases, and 8 bases lay in between. CDR1 is LGHDT and CDR2 is YNNKEL in the germline V gene (reference sequence). The CDR3 DNA reads TGTGCCAGCAGCCAGAGAAAGCATGGCTACACCTTC. It codes for CASSQRKHGYTF.

CDR3 bases: TGCGCCAGCAGGGACAATTCCTACGAGCAGTACTTC. Amino acids: CASRDNSYEQYF. The chain couples TRBV10-2 to TRBJ2-7; a weak D match, TRBD1 (5 bases). The germline CDR1 and CDR2 sequences are WSHSY and SAAADI. This CDR3 has 12 residues. V shed 6 bases and J shed 1 base, with 7 bases lying between them.

To note about this clone: A read error is possible here, since a much larger clone lies one base away. The chain is built from TRBV3-1 (or the pseudogene TRBV3-2) and TRBJ1-1, with a possible D match to TRBD1 (5 bases). V was trimmed by 4 bases and J by 0 bases, leaving 6 bases between them. Germline CDR1 and CDR2: LGHDT and YNNKEL (reference sequence). This CDR3 is built from 13 residues. In DNA, the CDR3 is TGTGCCAGCAGCCGACAGATGAACACTGAAGCTTTCTTT. Residues: CASSRQMNTEAFF.

CDR3: CASSFREGRVAFF. The CDR3 DNA reads as TGTGCCAGCAGTTTCAGGGAGGGGCGTGTGGCTTTCTTT. The gene calls are TRBV12-3 or TRBV12-4 and TRBJ1-1; D possibly corresponds to TRBD1 (5 bases). This CDR3 region has 13 residues. V dropped 3 bases and J dropped 11 bases, with 16 bases sitting between them.

This clone has just one count. V usage is TRBV19 and J usage is TRBJ1-1; possibly TRBD1 for D (5 bases). Germline lookup yields CDR1 LNHDA and CDR2 SQIVND (reference sequence). This CDR3 region has 15 residues. Deletions cut 7 bases from V and 6 bases from J, with 21 bases between. CDR3 bases: TGTGCCAGTAAAAAGGACACCGGACGGATGGCTGAAGCTTTCTTT. Its translation: CASKKDTGRMAEAFF.

CDR3 in DNA: TGTGCCAGCAGCGTAGGTGGACTAGCGGGGCCCCAGGGGGAGCTGTTTTTT. Encoded protein: CASSVGGLAGPQGELFF. The chain recombines TRBV9 with TRBJ2-2; 12 bases align to TRBD2. The junction had 8 bases not matched to a gene; V was cut back by 0 bases and J by 8 bases. The CDR3 is made up of 17 amino acids. The germline V gene has CDR1 SGDLS and CDR2 YYNGEE. The full variable domain, completed using reference TRBV9 and TRBJ2-2, is DSGVTQTPKHLITATGQRVTLRCSPRSGDLSVYWYQQSLDQGLQFLIQYYNGEERAKGNILERFSAQQFPDLHSELNLSSLELGDSALYFCASSVGGLAGPQGELFFGEGSRLTVL.

The chain employs TRBV7-6 and TRBJ2-3, with 7 bases fitting TRBD2. CDR1 is SGHVS and CDR2 is FNYEAQ in the germline V gene. Unmatched junction bases numbered 4, after V lost 1 base and J lost 0 bases. The CDR3 spans 16 residues. CDR3 coding DNA: TGTGCCAGCAGCTTAGGGCTAGCGGAGAGCACAGATACGCAGTATTTT. Residues: CASSLGLAESTDTQYF. The whole variable domain, filled in from reference TRBV7-6 and TRBJ2-3, reads GAGVSQSPRYKVTKRGQDVALRCDPISGHVSLYWYRQALGQGPEFLTYFNYEAQQDKSGLPNDRFSAERPEGSISTLTIQRTEQRDSAMYRCASSLGLAESTDTQYFGPGTRLTVL.

The V call is TRBV5-6, the J call TRBJ2-7; 14 nucleotides agree with TRBD2. Trimming at V came to 1 base and at J to 3 bases, leaving 3 bases not matched to a gene. Looked up from germline, CDR1 is SGHDT and CDR2 is YYEEEE. The length of the CDR3 is 16 residues. DNA of the CDR3: TGTGCCAGCAGCTTGAGAGGGACTAGCGGGAGCTACGAGCAGTACTTC. Translation: CASSLRGTSGSYEQYF.

Concerning this clone: Compared with germline, one end of the junction differs, possibly owing to a read error. The rearrangement joins TRBV24-1 to TRBJ1-4, with D possibly matching TRBD1 (5 bases). The CDR3 loop spans 14 amino acids. Germline V gene lookup returns CDR1 KGHDR and CDR2 SFDVKD. The DNA of the CDR3 is TGTGCCACCAGTCATTTGGGGGAGTATGAAAAACTGTTTTTT. Amino acid sequence: CATSHLGEYEKLFF.

The V and J genes are TRBV4-2 and TRBJ1-1, with a tentative D call TRBD1 (5 bases). Trimming removed 1 base from V and 0 bases from J, with 12 bases in between. The CDR3 runs 16 residues. Germline CDR1 reads LGHNA; CDR2 reads YNFKEQ. The CDR3 protein is CASSQGDRSMNTEAFF. The CDR3 DNA reads as TGTGCCAGCAGCCAAGGTGACAGAAGTATGAACACTGAAGCTTTCTTT.

The genes are TRBV6-5 and TRBJ2-1; perhaps TRBD2 as D (6 bases). Trimming cost V 8 bases and J 7 bases, with 21 bases left between them. CDR1 is MNHEY, CDR2 SVGAGI, per germline. The CDR3 is made up of 15 amino acids. The CDR3 DNA reads as TGTGCCAGCTCCGGTCAGGCTGGGGGGAGGAATGAGCAGTTCTTC. Its translation: CASSGQAGGRNEQFF.

With respect to this clone: Other DNA sequences in this specimen translate into the identical CDR3. The chain carries TRBV6-5 and TRBJ1-2; 9 nucleotides line up with TRBD1. Germline CDR1 and CDR2: MNHEY and SVGAGI. CDR3 length equals 15 residues. J gave up 4 bases and V 0 bases, and 3 bases lay outside the gene matches. CDR3 coding DNA: TGTGCCAGCAGTTACTCCCCGGGACAGGGCTATGGCTACACCTTC. It yields the protein CASSYSPGQGYGYTF.

The J gene is TRBJ2-3, the V gene TRBV5-1; TRBD1 agrees at 7 bases. V shed 6 bases and J 2 bases; nucleotides not matched to a gene: 6. The germline V gene encodes CDR1 SGHRS and CDR2 YFSETQ. This CDR3 is built from 14 residues. The CDR3 DNA reads TGCGCCAGCAATACAGGGGTGACCACAGATACGCAGTATTTT. Translating it yields CASNTGVTTDTQYF.

The chain recombines TRBV19 with TRBJ1-5; D is possibly TRBD1 (5 bases). This CDR3 contains 16 residues. V lost 3 bases, J lost 0 bases, and 12 bases lay in between. Per germline, CDR1 LNHDA and CDR2 SQIVND (reference sequence). CDR3 amino acids: CASSMVAGHSNQPQHF. DNA of the CDR3: TGTGCCAGTAGTATGGTGGCAGGACATAGCAATCAGCCCCAGCATTTT.

V is TRBV30 and J is TRBJ1-3; D not certain. Trimming pared 4 bases from V and 7 bases from J, leaving 11 bases between. The CDR3 has 12 amino acids. Germline CDR1 and CDR2: GTSNPN and SVGIG (reference sequence). The CDR3: CAWISLGNTIYF. The CDR3 DNA is TGTGCCTGGATTTCACTAGGGAACACCATATATTTT.

The chain joins TRBV10-3 to TRBJ1-2; weak D call: TRBD1 (6 bases). CDR1 and CDR2 from the germline V gene are ENHRY and SYGVKD. Trimming stripped 8 bases from V and 6 bases from J, with 16 bases between. The CDR3 covers 13 residues. CDR3 amino acids: CAIGRQTGDGYTF. The CDR3 region has the DNA TGTGCCATCGGGAGACAGACAGGCGATGGCTACACCTTC.

The chain joins TRBV18 to TRBJ1-1; 8 positions agree with TRBD1. Losses at the gene ends were 6 bases for V and 3 bases for J; bases not matched to a gene: 6. CDR3 length equals 14 residues. Per the germline V gene, CDR1 is KGHSH and CDR2 is LQKENI. The CDR3 spells CASSPGGHDTEAFF. CDR3 DNA: TGTGCCAGCTCCCCAGGGGGCCACGACACTGAAGCTTTCTTT.

The V call is TRBV9, the J call TRBJ2-3; 12 nucleotides agree with TRBD2. Germline V CDR1 and CDR2: SGDLS, YYNGEE. CDR3 length equals 16 residues. The trim removed 1 base at V and 5 bases at J, leaving 5 bases unmatched. The CDR3 region is CASSVLAGGPVDTQYF. The CDR3 DNA is TGTGCCAGCAGCGTACTAGCGGGGGGGCCTGTAGATACGCAGTATTTT.